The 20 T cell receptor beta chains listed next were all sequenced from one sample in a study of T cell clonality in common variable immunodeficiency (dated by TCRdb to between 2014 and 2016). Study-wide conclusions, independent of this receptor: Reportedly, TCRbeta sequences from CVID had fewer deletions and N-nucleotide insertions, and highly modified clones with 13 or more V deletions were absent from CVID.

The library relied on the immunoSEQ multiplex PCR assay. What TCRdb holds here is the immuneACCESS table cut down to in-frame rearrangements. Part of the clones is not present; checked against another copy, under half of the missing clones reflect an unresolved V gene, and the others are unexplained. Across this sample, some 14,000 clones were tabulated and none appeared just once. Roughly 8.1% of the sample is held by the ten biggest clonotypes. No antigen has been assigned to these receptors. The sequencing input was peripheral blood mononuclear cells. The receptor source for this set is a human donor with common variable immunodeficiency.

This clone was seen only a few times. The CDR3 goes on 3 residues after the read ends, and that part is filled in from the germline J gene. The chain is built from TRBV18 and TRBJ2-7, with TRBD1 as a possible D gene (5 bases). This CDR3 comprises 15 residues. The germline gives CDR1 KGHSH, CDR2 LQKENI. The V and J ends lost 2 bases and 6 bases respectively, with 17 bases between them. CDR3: CASSPSQGSMVEQYF. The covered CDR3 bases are TGTGCCAGCTCACCAAGTCAGGGCTCGATGGTCGAG. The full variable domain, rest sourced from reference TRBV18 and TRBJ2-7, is NAGVMQNPRHLVRRRGQEARLRCSPMKGHSHVYWYRQLPEEGLKFMVYLQKENIIDESGMPKERFSAEFPKEGPSILRIQQVVRGDSAAYFCASSPSQGSMVEQYFGPGTRLTVT.

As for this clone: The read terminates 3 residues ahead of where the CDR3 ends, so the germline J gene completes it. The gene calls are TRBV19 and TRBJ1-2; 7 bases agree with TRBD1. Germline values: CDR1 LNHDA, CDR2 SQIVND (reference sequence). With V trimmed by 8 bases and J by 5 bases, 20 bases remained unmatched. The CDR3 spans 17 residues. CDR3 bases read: TGTGCCAGTTACCCAACGACAGGGTCTATAACTCCTTATGGC. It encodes CASYPTTGSITPYG. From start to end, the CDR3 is CASYPTTGSITPYGYTF.

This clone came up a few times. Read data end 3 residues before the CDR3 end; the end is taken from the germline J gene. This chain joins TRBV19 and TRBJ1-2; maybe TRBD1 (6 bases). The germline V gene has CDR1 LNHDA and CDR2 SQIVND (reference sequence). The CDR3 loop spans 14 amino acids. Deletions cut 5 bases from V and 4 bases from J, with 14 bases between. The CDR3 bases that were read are TGTGCCAGTAGTCTCCGAACAGGGTCCTATGGC. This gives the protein CASSLRTGSYG. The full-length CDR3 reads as CASSLRTGSYGYTF. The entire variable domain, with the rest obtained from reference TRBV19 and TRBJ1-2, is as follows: DGGITQSPKYLFRKEGQNVTLSCEQNLNHDAMYWYRQDPGQGLRLIYYSQIVNDFQKGDIAEGYSVSREKKESFPLTVTSAQKNPTAFYLCASSLRTGSYGYTFGSGTRLTVV.

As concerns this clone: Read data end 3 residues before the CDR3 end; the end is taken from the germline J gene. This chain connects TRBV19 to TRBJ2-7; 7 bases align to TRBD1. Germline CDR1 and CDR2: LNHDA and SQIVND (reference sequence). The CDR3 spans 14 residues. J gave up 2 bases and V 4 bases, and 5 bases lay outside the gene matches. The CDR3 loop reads CASSTYRGTYEQYF. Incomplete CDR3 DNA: TGTGCCAGTAGTACATACAGGGGCACCTACGAG.

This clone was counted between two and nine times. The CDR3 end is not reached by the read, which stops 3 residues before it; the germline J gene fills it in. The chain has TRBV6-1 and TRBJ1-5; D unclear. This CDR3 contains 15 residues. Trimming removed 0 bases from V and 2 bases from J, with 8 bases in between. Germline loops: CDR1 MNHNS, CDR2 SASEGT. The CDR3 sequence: CASSEARAGNQPQHF. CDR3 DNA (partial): TGTGCCAGCAGTGAAGCGAGAGCGGGCAATCAGCCC.

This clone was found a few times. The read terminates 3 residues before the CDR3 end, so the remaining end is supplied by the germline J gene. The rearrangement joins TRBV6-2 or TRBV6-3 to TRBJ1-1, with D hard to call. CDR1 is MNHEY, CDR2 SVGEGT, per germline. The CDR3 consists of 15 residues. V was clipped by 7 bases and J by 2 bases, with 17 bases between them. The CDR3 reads CASTQAVGINTEAFF. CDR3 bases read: TGTGCCAGCACCCAAGCGGTGGGGATAAACACTGAA.

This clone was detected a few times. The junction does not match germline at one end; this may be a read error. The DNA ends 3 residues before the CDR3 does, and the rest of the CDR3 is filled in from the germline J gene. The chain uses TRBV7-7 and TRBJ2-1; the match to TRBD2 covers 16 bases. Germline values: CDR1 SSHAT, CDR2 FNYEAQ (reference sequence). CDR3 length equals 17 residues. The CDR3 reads CASSPGTSGGAFNEQFF. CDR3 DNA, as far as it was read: TGTGCTAGCAGCCCCGGGACTAGCGGGGGGGCATTCAATGAG.

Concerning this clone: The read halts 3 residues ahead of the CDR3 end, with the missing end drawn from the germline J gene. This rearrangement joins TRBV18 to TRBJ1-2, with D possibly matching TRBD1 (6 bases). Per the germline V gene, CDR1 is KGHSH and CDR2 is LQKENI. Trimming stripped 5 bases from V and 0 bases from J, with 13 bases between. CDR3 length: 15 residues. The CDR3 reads CASSIKDRANYGYTF. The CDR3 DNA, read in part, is TGTGCCAGCTCAATTAAGGACAGAGCTAACTATGGC.

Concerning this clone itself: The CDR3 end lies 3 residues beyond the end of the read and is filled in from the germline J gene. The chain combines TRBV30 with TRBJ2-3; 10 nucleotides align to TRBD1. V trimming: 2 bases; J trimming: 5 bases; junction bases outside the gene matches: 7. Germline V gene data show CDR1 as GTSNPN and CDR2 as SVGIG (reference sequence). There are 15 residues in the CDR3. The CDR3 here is CAWSTGTGVIDTQYF. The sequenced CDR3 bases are TGTGCCTGGAGTACCGGGACAGGGGTCATAGATACG.

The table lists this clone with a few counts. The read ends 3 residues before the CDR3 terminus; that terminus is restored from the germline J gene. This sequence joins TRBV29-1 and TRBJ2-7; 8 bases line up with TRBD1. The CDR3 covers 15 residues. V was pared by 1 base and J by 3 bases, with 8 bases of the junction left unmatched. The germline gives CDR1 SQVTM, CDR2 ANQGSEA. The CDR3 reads CSVEVGHRGYYEQYF. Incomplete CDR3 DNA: TGCAGCGTTGAAGTGGGTCACAGGGGGTACTACGAG.

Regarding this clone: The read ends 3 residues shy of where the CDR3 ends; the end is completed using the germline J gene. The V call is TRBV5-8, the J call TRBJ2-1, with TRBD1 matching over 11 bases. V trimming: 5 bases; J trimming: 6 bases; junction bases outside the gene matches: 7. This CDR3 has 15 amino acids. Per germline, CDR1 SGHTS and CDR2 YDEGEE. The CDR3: CASSPTGTGGNEQFF. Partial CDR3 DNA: TGTGCCAGCAGTCCTACCGGGACAGGGGGCAATGAG.

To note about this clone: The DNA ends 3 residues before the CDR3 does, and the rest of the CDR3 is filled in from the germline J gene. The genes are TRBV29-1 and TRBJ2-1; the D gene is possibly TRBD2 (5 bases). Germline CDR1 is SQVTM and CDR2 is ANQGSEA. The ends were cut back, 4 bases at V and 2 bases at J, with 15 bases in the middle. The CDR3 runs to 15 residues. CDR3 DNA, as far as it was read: TGCAGCGTTGCCTCGTCCGGGGTAGCCTACAATGAG. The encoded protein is CSVASSGVAYNE. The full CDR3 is CSVASSGVAYNEQFF.

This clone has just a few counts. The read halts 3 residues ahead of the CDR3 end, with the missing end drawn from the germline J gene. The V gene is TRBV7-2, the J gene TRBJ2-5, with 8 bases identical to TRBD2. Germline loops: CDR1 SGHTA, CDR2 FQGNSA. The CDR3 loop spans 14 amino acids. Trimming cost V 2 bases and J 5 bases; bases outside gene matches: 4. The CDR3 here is CASSLFPGGETQYF. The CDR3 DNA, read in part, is TGTGCCAGCAGCTTATTTCCGGGGGGGGAGACC.

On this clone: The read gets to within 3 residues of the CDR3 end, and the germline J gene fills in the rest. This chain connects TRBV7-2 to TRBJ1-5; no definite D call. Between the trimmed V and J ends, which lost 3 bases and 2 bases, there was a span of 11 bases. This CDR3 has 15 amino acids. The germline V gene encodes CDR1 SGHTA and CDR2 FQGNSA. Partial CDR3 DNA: TGTGCCAGCAGCTTTAGCGGCGGACGCAATCAGCCC. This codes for CASSFSGGRNQP. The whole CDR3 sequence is CASSFSGGRNQPQHF.

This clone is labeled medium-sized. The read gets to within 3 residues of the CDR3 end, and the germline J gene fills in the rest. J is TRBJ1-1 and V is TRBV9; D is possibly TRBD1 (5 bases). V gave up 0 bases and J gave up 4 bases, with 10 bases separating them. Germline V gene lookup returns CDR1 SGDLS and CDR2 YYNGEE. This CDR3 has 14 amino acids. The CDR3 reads CASSVAEGSTEAFF. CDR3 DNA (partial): TGTGCCAGCAGCGTAGCGGAGGGGAGCACTGAA.

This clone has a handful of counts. The sequenced part of the CDR3 DNA is TGTGCCAGTAGACGGGGGGATAGGAACACTGAA. It encodes CASRRGDRNTE. The full-length CDR3 reads as CASRRGDRNTEAFF. This chain uses TRBV19 with TRBJ1-1; a weak D match, TRBD1 (5 bases). The CDR3 end lies 3 residues beyond the end of the read and is filled in from the germline J gene. The CDR3 consists of 14 residues. The V end was cut by 6 bases, the J end by 1 base, with 12 bases between. Per the germline V gene, CDR1 is LNHDA and CDR2 is SQIVND (reference sequence). The variable domain in full, with the rest retrieved from reference TRBV19 and TRBJ1-1, is DGGITQSPKYLFRKEGQNVTLSCEQNLNHDAMYWYRQDPGQGLRLIYYSQIVNDFQKGDIAEGYSVSREKKESFPLTVTSAQKNPTAFYLCASRRGDRNTEAFFGQGTRLTVV.

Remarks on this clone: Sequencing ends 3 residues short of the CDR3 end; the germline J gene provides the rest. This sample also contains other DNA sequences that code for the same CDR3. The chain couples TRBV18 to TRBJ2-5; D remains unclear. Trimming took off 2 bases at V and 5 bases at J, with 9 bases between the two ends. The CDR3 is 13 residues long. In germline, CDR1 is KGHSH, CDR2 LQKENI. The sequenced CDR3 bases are TGTGCCAGCTCACCAGGGCAGCAGGAGACC. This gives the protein CASSPGQQET. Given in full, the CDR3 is CASSPGQQETQYF. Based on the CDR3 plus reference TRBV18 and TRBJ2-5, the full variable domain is NAGVMQNPRHLVRRRGQEARLRCSPMKGHSHVYWYRQLPEEGLKFMVYLQKENIIDESGMPKERFSAEFPKEGPSILRIQQVVRGDSAAYFCASSPGQQETQYFGPGTRLLVL.

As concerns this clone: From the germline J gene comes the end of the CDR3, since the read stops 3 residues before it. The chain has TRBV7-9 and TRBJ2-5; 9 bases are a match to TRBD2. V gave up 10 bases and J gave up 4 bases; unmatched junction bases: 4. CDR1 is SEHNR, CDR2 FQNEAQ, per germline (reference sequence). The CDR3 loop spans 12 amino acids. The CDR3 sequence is CAIGGGAETQYF. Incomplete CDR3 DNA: TGTGCCATTGGCGGGGGGGCAGAGACC.

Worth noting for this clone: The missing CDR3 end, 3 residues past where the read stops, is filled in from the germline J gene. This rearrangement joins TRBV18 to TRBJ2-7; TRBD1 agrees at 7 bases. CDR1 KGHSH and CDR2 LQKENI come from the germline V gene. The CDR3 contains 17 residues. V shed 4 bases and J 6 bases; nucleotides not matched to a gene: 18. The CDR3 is CASSRKTGPTALSEQYF. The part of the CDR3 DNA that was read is TGTGCCAGCTCACGCAAGACAGGGCCCACCGCACTTTCCGAG.

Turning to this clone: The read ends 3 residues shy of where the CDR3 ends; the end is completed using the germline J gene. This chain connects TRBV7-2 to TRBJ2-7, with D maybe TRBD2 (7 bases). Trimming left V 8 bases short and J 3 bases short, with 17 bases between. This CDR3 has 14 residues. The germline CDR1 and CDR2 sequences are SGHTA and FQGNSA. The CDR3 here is CASGLRGGSYEQYF. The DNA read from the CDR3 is TGTGCCAGCGGCCTAAGGGGGGGAAGCTACGAG.